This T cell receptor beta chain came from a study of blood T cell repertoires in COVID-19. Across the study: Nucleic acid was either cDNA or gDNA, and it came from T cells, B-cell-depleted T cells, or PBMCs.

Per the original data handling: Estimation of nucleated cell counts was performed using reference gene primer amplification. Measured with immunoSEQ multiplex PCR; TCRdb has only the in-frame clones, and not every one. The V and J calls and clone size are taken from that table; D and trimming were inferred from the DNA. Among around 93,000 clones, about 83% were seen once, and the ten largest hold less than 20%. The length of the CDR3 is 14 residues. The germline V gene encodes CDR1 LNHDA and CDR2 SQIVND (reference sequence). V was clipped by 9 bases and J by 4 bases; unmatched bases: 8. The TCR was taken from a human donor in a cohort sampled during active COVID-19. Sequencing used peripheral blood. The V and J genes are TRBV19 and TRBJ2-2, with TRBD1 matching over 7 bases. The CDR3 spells CASRQTGPTGELFF. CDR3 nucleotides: TGTGCCAGCCGACAGACAGGGCCCACCGGGGAGCTGTTTTTT.